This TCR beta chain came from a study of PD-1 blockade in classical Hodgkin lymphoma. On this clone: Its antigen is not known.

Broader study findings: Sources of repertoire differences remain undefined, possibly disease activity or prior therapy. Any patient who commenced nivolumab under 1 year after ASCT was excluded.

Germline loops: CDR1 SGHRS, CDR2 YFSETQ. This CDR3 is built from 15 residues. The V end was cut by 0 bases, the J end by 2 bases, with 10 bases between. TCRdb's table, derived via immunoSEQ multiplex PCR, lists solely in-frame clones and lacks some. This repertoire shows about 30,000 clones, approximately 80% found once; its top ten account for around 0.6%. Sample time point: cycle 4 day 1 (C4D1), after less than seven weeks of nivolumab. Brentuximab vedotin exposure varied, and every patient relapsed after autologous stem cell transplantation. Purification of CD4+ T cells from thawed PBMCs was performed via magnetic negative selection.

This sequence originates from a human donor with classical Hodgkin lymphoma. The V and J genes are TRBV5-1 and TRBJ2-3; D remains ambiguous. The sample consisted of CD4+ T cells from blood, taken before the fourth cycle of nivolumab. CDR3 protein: CASSLVASNTDTQYF. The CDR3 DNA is TGCGCCAGCAGCTTGGTAGCTTCTAACACAGATACGCAGTATTTT.